The 32 T cell receptor beta chains below come from one sample, sequenced in a study of naive and memory T cell subsets (TCRdb year 2017). Libraries came from UMI-ligation and nested PCR. The instrument given in TCRdb is Illumina MiSeq. An equimolar mix of two oligonucleotides covering both TRBC1 and TRBC2 was used as the beta constant-region primer. TCRdb reran the public reads through fastp at Q25 and MiXCR, keeping productive beta chains. One record per CDR3 amino acid sequence lists the most common genes and DNA. The sample records about 35,000 distinct CDR3 sequences, about 14% of which are singletons. 22% of the sample lies in the top ten. Sequenced input: effector memory CD4+ T cells from blood. In the paper's terms, the cell subset or site label means: effector memory, CD45RA- CD27-. These receptors all come from a human donor in good health.

This clonotype is categorized as medium-sized. The J gene is TRBJ2-1, the V gene TRBV5-1, with D unclear. The CDR3 sequence is 13 residues long. Trimming took 4 bases from V and 2 from J, leaving 7 bases between them. CDR1 is SGHRS, CDR2 YFSETQ, per germline. As DNA, the CDR3 is TGCGCCAGCAGCAAAGAACCCTACAATGAGCAGTTCTTC. Amino acids: CASSKEPYNEQFF.

This clonotype is medium-sized within its sample. The rearrangement links TRBV6-5 to TRBJ2-7; TRBD2 matches at 8 bases. The length of the CDR3 is 14 residues. Germline assignment: CDR1 MNHEY and CDR2 SVGAGI. V lost 11 bases, J lost 3 bases, and 12 bases stayed unmatched. The CDR3 sequence is CAAASTSANYEQYF. In nucleotides, the CDR3 is TGTGCCGCGGCTTCGACTAGCGCCAACTACGAGCAGTACTTC.

The chain uses TRBV27 and TRBJ2-3; 9 bases are shared with TRBD1. CDR3 length equals 13 residues. Germline lookup yields CDR1 MNHEY and CDR2 SMNVEV (reference sequence). With V trimmed by 5 bases and J by 4 bases, 1 base remained unmatched. CDR3 sequence: CASSRQGADTQYF. The CDR3 DNA follows: TGTGCCAGCAGTCGACAGGGGGCAGATACGCAGTATTTT.

This clonotype showed up just a few times. The V call is TRBV12-3 or TRBV12-4, the J call TRBJ1-5; TRBD1 matches 8 bases. The trim removed 5 bases at V and 3 bases at J, leaving 12 bases unmatched. The CDR3 has 17 residues. The CDR3 sequence is CASSPPYRGDPNQPQHF. CDR3 nucleotide sequence: TGTGCCAGCAGTCCACCCTACAGGGGGGATCCCAATCAGCCCCAGCATTTT.

This clonotype showed up many times. The chain couples TRBV2 to TRBJ2-7; a possible D gene is TRBD1 (7 bases). Trimming removed 7 bases from V and 6 bases from J, with 22 bases in between. The CDR3 covers 15 residues. The germline CDR1 and CDR2 sequences are SNHLY and FYNNEI. The DNA of the CDR3 is TGTGCCAGCACCCCCCTGGCAGGGGGGATCTTCGAGCAGTACTTC. This sequence encodes CASTPLAGGIFEQYF.

Ten or more counts support this clonotype. The chain combines TRBV29-1 with TRBJ1-1, with 8 bases fitting TRBD1. The CDR3 sequence is 13 residues long. The germline gives CDR1 SQVTM, CDR2 ANQGSEA. The trim removed 7 bases at V and 5 bases at J, leaving 9 bases unmatched. CDR3 in amino acids: CSAKTGASTEAFF. In DNA form, the CDR3 reads TGCAGCGCCAAGACAGGGGCATCGACTGAAGCTTTCTTT.

CDR3 sequence: CASSPGQGSYEQYF. As DNA, the CDR3 is TGTGCCAGCAGTCCGGGACAGGGGTCCTACGAGCAGTACTTC. The rearrangement links TRBV25-1 to TRBJ2-7; 10 positions match TRBD1. Germline-derived CDR1 and CDR2 are MGHDK and SYGVNS. The CDR3 totals 14 residues. V shed 5 bases and J 1 base; nucleotides not matched to a gene: 2.

This clonotype was detected a few times. The V call is TRBV25-1, the J call TRBJ2-1; 9 positions agree with TRBD2. The J segment lost 0 bases and the V segment lost 2 bases, leaving 8 bases of the junction unmatched. There are 18 residues in the CDR3. Germline V gene data show CDR1 as MGHDK and CDR2 as SYGVNS. The CDR3 region has the DNA TGTGCCAGCAGTGAAGAGCAGAGCGGGAGGCTCTCCTACAATGAGCAGTTCTTC. This codes for CASSEEQSGRLSYNEQFF.

A word on this clonotype: A single base separates this from a much larger clone, so it may be a read error. It is likely a read error, because the conserved phenylalanine at the end of the CDR3 is missing. The chain recombines TRBV18 with TRBJ2-7, with 7 bases matching TRBD2. Germline V gene data show CDR1 as KGHSH and CDR2 as LQKENI. Trimming at V came to 2 bases and at J to 4 bases, leaving 2 bases not matched to a gene. The CDR3 is made up of 13 amino acids. CDR3 protein: CASSPGEGYEQYS. Written as DNA, the CDR3 is TGTGCCAGCTCACCAGGGGAGGGGTACGAGCAGTACTCC.

This chain links TRBV12-3 or TRBV12-4 with TRBJ1-3, with a possible D match to TRBD1 (6 bases). The CDR3 has 16 amino acids. Trimming removed 0 bases from V and 0 bases from J, with 9 bases in between. The CDR3 is CASSLAGGLSGNTIYF. The CDR3 DNA reads as TGTGCCAGCAGTTTAGCCGGGGGCCTCTCTGGAAACACCATATATTTT.

The sample holds many counts of this clonotype. This rearrangement joins TRBV5-4 to TRBJ2-1; no definite D call. The germline CDR1 and CDR2 sequences are SGHNT and YYREEE (reference sequence). V was clipped by 1 base and J by 9 bases, with 11 bases between them. The CDR3 runs 13 residues. This CDR3 reads CASSLRLSGEQFF. Here the CDR3 DNA reads TGTGCCAGCAGCTTGCGGTTGTCGGGTGAGCAGTTCTTC.

This clonotype was found many times. The chain combines TRBV2 with TRBJ1-1; D gene unclear. The CDR3 length is 14 residues. V lost 4 bases, J lost 1 base, and 10 bases lay in between. Per the germline V gene, CDR1 is SNHLY and CDR2 is FYNNEI. The CDR3 reads CASSASPPNTEAFF. The CDR3 DNA follows: TGTGCCAGCAGTGCTTCCCCCCCGAACACTGAAGCTTTCTTT.

The rearrangement links TRBV2 to TRBJ2-7, with D perhaps TRBD1 (6 bases). Between the trimmed V and J ends, which lost 6 bases and 3 bases, there was a span of 24 bases. This CDR3 has 17 residues. Germline CDR1 SNHLY, CDR2 FYNNEI. The CDR3 is CASRPPRLRTENYEQYF. CDR3 sequence (DNA): TGTGCCAGCAGACCTCCCAGGTTACGGACAGAAAACTACGAGCAGTACTTC.

This clonotype was detected a few times. The chain carries TRBV27 and TRBJ2-3, with D possibly being TRBD2 (6 bases). CDR1 is MNHEY, CDR2 SMNVEV, per germline (reference sequence). The CDR3 contains 17 residues. V lost 2 bases and J 3 bases, leaving 18 bases between the germline ends. This CDR3 reads CASSLGLATVWTDTQYF. The CDR3 coding sequence is TGTGCCAGCAGTTTAGGTCTAGCGACTGTATGGACAGATACGCAGTATTTT.

CDR3 bases: TGCAGTGCCACGGGGACCGGGACTAGCGGGAGCGGTTCCTACAATGAGCAGTTCTTC. Translation gives CSATGTGTSGSGSYNEQFF. This chain joins TRBV20-1 and TRBJ2-1, with TRBD2 identical over 14 bases. V lost 6 bases to trimming and J lost 1 base; unmatched junction nucleotides: 14. CDR1 is DFQATT and CDR2 is SNEGSKA in the germline V gene (reference sequence). CDR3 length: 19 residues.

The V gene is TRBV5-4, the J gene TRBJ1-2; D not resolved. This CDR3 has 16 residues. Deletions cut 4 bases from V and 5 bases from J, with 21 bases between. Germline values: CDR1 SGHNT, CDR2 YYREEE (reference sequence). The CDR3 DNA follows: TGTGCCAGCAGCCCCCCACCGGACCCGGCGGGGTATGGCTACACCTTC. Protein sequence: CASSPPPDPAGYGYTF. The full variable domain, its missing parts supplied by reference TRBV5-4 and TRBJ1-2, is ETGVTQSPTHLIKTRGQQVTLRCSSQSGHNTVSWYQQALGQGPQFIFQYYREEENGRGNFPPRFSGLQFPNYSSELNVNALELDDSALYLCASSPPPDPAGYGYTFGSGTRLTVV.

This clonotype was found a few times. The V and J genes are TRBV7-2 and TRBJ2-3; D unresolved. With 3 bases removed from V and 6 bases from J, the gap between germline ends came to 10 bases. CDR1 is SGHTA and CDR2 is FQGNSA in the germline V gene. CDR3 length equals 13 residues. The CDR3 DNA is TGTGCCAGCAGCTTCCAAAGAGAGGATACGCAGTATTTT. Translation gives CASSFQREDTQYF.

The V call is TRBV2, the J call TRBJ2-2; no reliable D call. This CDR3 comprises 16 residues. V was trimmed by 3 bases and J by 1 base, leaving 12 bases between them. Germline CDR1 SNHLY, CDR2 FYNNEI. CDR3 loop: CASSDLLRRNTGELFF. The CDR3 DNA follows: TGTGCCAGCAGTGATCTGCTGCGGAGGAACACCGGGGAGCTGTTTTTT.

The chain carries TRBV11-2 and TRBJ2-3, with a weak D call TRBD1 (6 bases). Germline V gene data show CDR1 as SGHAT and CDR2 as FQNNGV. This CDR3 region has 15 residues. The V gene lost 1 base and the J gene lost 2 bases, with 10 bases spanning the gap. The DNA for the CDR3 is TGTGCCAGCAGCTTAGTAGGACAGTACACAGATACGCAGTATTTT. It translates to CASSLVGQYTDTQYF.

This clonotype was counted between two and nine times. This chain connects TRBV7-2 to TRBJ2-7, with 7 bases fitting TRBD1. The CDR3 runs 14 residues. The junction had 6 bases not matched to a gene; V was cut back by 5 bases and J by 2 bases. In germline, CDR1 is SGHTA, CDR2 FQGNSA. CDR3 bases: TGTGCCAGCAGCCACTCCGACAGGGCCTACGAGCAGTACTTC. Amino acids: CASSHSDRAYEQYF.

This clonotype was observed many times. V usage is TRBV28 and J usage is TRBJ2-3; TRBD1 matches 7 bases. The germline gives CDR1 MDHEN, CDR2 SYDVKM. The CDR3 totals 13 residues. V lost 4 bases, J lost 9 bases, and 7 bases stayed unmatched. The CDR3 here is CASSSGQSGTQYF. CDR3 nucleotides: TGTGCCAGCAGTTCGGGACAGTCAGGCACGCAGTATTTT.

This sequence joins TRBV20-1 and TRBJ2-7; D possibly uses TRBD1 or TRBD2 (5 bases each). Trimming pared 5 bases from V and 5 bases from J, leaving 22 bases between. The CDR3 extends over 15 amino acids. The germline gives CDR1 DFQATT, CDR2 SNEGSKA (reference sequence). CDR3 in DNA: TGCAGTGCTGGTGCTGCAGGGAGAGGTGGCAACGAGCAGTACTTC. Translating gives CSAGAAGRGGNEQYF.

This CDR3 reads CASSLALAETYEQYF. CDR3 nucleotides: TGTGCCAGCAGCTTAGCCCTAGCGGAGACCTACGAGCAGTACTTC. The V gene is TRBV7-2, the J gene TRBJ2-7; 7 positions match TRBD2. Germline V gives CDR1 SGHTA, CDR2 FQGNSA. Trimming took 0 bases from V and 2 from J; bases not matched to a gene: 4. The CDR3 runs to 15 residues.

This chain connects TRBV7-3 to TRBJ2-1; 8 bases match TRBD2. Germline lookup yields CDR1 SGHTA and CDR2 FQGTGA. This CDR3 contains 14 residues. J lost 9 bases, V lost 8 bases, and 12 bases had no gene match. CDR3 in DNA: TGTGCCAGCGGAGAAGCGGGAGTAATGGGTGAGCAGTTCTTC. Amino acid sequence: CASGEAGVMGEQFF.

This sequence joins TRBV14 and TRBJ2-1, with a weak D call TRBD2 (5 bases). Trimming left V 4 bases short and J 2 bases short, with 12 bases between. The CDR3 loop spans 15 amino acids. Germline CDR1 SGHDN, CDR2 FVKESK. The CDR3 loop is CASSPRTSPYNEQFF. Here the CDR3 DNA reads TGTGCCAGCAGCCCCAGGACTTCCCCCTACAATGAGCAGTTCTTC.

Ten or more counts support this clonotype. This rearrangement joins TRBV5-5 to TRBJ2-5; D gene uncertain. This CDR3 is built from 14 residues. V dropped 1 base and J dropped 3 bases, with 10 bases sitting between them. Per germline, CDR1 SGHKS and CDR2 YYEKEE (reference sequence). The CDR3: CASSLLSSKETQYF. CDR3 bases: TGTGCCAGCAGCTTGTTGTCGTCGAAAGAGACCCAGTACTTC.

The V and J genes are TRBV20-1 and TRBJ2-3, with a possible D match to TRBD1 (5 bases). Germline assignment: CDR1 DFQATT and CDR2 SNEGSKA (reference sequence). This CDR3 is 15 amino acids long. Trimming took off 1 base at V and 10 bases at J, with 21 bases between the two ends. The CDR3 DNA reads TGCAGTGCTAGAGTATCTCAGGGCGGAGAGCCTTCGCAGTATTTT. This translates into CSARVSQGGEPSQYF.

This rearrangement joins TRBV10-1 to TRBJ2-3; possible D gene TRBD2, 6 bases. Trimming removed 7 bases at V and 3 bases at J, with 14 bases between. The CDR3 runs to 14 residues. Per the germline V gene, CDR1 is WNHNN and CDR2 is SYGVQD (reference sequence). CDR3 sequence: CASKPEGRTDTQYF. The CDR3 bases are TGCGCCAGCAAGCCGGAGGGCCGAACAGATACGCAGTATTTT.

This clonotype has only a few counts. V usage is TRBV7-9 and J usage is TRBJ1-6; tentatively, D is TRBD1 (6 bases). V lost 8 bases, J lost 5 bases, and 13 bases lay in between. The V gene's germline CDR1 is SEHNR and CDR2 FQNEAQ (reference sequence). This CDR3 region has 14 residues. The DNA of the CDR3 is TGTGCCAGCGGGCTTGGACAGAATAATTCACCCCTCCACTTT. It is translated as CASGLGQNNSPLHF.

The sample holds a few counts of this clonotype. V gene TRBV6-1 combines with J gene TRBJ2-7; TRBD1 matches 10 bases. Trimming took 1 base from V and 3 from J; bases not matched to a gene: 3. Germline V gene lookup returns CDR1 MNHNS and CDR2 SASEGT. This CDR3 has 15 amino acids. CDR3 in amino acids: CASSEGQGAFYEQYF. CDR3 DNA: TGTGCCAGCAGTGAAGGACAGGGGGCTTTCTACGAGCAGTACTTC.

There are many counts of this clonotype. This chain joins TRBV11-2 and TRBJ2-3; D could derive from TRBD1 or TRBD2 (6 bases each). The CDR3 is 14 amino acids. V lost 5 bases and J 5 bases, leaving 14 bases between the germline ends. From germline, CDR1 is SGHAT and CDR2 FQNNGV. This CDR3 is CASSRGVGLDTQYF. The CDR3 DNA is TGTGCCAGCAGCAGGGGGGTTGGATTAGATACGCAGTATTTT.

In its sample, this clonotype was seen many times. The gene calls are TRBV28 and TRBJ2-5; no clear D. The CDR3 has 12 residues. The V gene lost 8 bases and the J gene lost 4 bases, with 11 bases spanning the gap. Germline assignment: CDR1 MDHEN and CDR2 SYDVKM. In DNA form, the CDR3 reads TGTGCCAGCTTGACGAACCCAGAGACCCAGTACTTC. Amino acid sequence: CASLTNPETQYF.